This TCR beta chain derives from a study of technical replicates of blood from a few donors. CDR3 length equals 15 residues. Germline values: CDR1 SEHNR, CDR2 FQNEAQ (reference sequence). After removal of 6 bases from V and 7 bases from J, the junction contained 12 bases not matched to a gene. Method: immunoSEQ multiplex PCR; TCRdb's copy keeps in-frame clones and lacks some. The profile shows under 100,000 clones, around 96% of them singletons. Sequencing was performed on T cells isolated from PBMCs. The TCR originated in a human donor in good health. The V and J genes are TRBV7-9 and TRBJ2-1; TRBD1 aligns across 7 bases. The CDR3 sequence: CASRDMGQNSNEQFF. CDR3 sequence (DNA): TGTGCCAGCAGGGATATGGGACAGAATAGTAATGAGCAGTTCTTC.